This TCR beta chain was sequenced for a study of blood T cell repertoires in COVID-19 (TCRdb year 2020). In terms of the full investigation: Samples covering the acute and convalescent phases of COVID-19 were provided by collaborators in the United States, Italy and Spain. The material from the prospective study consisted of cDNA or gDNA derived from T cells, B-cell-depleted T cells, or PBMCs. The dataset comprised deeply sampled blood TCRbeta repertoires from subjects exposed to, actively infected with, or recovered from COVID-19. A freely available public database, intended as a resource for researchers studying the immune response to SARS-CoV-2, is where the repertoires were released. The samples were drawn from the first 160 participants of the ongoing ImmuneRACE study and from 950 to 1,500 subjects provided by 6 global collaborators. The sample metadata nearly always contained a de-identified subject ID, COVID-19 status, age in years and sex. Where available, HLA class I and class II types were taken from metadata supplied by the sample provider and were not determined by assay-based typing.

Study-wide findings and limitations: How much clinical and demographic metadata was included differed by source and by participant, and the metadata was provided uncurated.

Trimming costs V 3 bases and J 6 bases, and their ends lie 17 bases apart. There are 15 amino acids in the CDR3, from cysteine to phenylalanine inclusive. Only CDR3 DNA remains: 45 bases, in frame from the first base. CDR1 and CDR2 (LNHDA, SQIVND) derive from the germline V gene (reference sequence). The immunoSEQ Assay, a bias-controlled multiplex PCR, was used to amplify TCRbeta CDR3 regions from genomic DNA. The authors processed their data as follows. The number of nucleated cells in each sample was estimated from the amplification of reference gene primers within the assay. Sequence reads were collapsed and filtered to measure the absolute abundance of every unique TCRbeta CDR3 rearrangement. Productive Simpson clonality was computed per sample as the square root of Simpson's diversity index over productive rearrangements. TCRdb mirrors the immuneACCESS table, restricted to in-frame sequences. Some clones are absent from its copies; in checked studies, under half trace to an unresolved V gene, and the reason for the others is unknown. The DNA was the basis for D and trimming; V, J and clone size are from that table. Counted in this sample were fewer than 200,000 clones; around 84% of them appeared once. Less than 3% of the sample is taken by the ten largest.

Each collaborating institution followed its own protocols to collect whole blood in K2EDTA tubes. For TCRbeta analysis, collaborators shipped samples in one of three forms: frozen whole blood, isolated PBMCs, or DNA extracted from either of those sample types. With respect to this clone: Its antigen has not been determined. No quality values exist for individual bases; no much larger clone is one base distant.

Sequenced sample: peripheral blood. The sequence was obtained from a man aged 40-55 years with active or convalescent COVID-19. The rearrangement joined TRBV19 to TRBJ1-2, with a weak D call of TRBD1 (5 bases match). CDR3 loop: CASSMGGSRWDGYTF. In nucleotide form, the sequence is TGTGCCAGTAGTATGGGGGGATCCCGATGGGATGGCTACACCTTC.